This is a list of T cell receptor beta chains from one sample in a study of control samples from healthy donors and cancer patients. Here immunoSEQ multiplex PCR was the method, and the copy in TCRdb shows in-frame clones only, minus some. The top ten hold around 0.9% of the sample, which has around 50,000 clones, approximately 89% seen once. What was sequenced was PBMCs. These receptors were obtained from a man in his thirties or forties with colorectal cancer. Each CDR3 is given with its conserved first and last residue. Fields, in order: CDR3 protein, CDR3 DNA, D gene, V gene, clone size, J gene. D genes are given only for firm matches. The listing skips clone size in some rows; elsewhere it reads once, few, many or a size class.

CASSQDHGTVNSPLHF | TGTGCCAGCAGCCAAGATCACGGGACAGTTAATTCACCCCTCCACTTT | TRBD1 | TRBV4-2 | - | TRBJ1-6
CASSFPGTGVPNEQFF | TGTGCCAGCAGCTTTCCCGGGACAGGGGTCCCAAATGAGCAGTTCTTC | TRBD1 | TRBV5-6 | once | TRBJ2-1
CASSEALERGAYEQYF | TGTGCCAGCAGTGAAGCGCTGGAACGGGGGGCCTACGAGCAGTACTTC | TRBD2 | TRBV2 | - | TRBJ2-7
CASSPGQGGGRNYGYTF | TGTGCCAGCAGCCCAGGACAGGGCGGTGGACGTAACTATGGCTACACCTTC | TRBD1 | TRBV13 | - | TRBJ1-2
CASSVRGTDNEQFF | TGTGCCAGCAGCGTGAGGGGAACGGACAATGAGCAGTTCTTC | - | TRBV7-9 | - | TRBJ2-1
CASSLGQAKGETQYF | TGTGCCAGCAGCCTCGGGCAGGCGAAGGGGGAGACCCAGTACTTC | - | TRBV11-3 | - | TRBJ2-5
CASVPGGWEGTPGANVLTF | TGTGCCAGCGTCCCCGGAGGGTGGGAGGGAACTCCTGGGGCCAACGTCCTGACTTTC | TRBD2 | TRBV5-5 | few | TRBJ2-6
CASSESTRLRTEAFF | TGCGCCAGCAGTGAGTCGACACGGTTGAGGACTGAAGCTTTCTTT | - | TRBV10-2 | - | TRBJ1-1
CASSFGSGVYF | TGTGCCAGCAGCTTTGGGTCTGGTGTGTATTTT | - | TRBV7-9 | - | TRBJ2-3
CASSLASLGTEAFF | TGTGCCAGCAGTTTAGCGTCCCTGGGCACTGAAGCTTTCTTT | - | TRBV28 | - | TRBJ1-1
CASSLAGGADLEKLFF | TGTGCCAGCAGCTTAGCGGGTGGGGCAGATCTAGAAAAACTGTTTTTT | - | TRBV7-8 | - | TRBJ1-4
CSVGMGRGNQPQHF | TGCAGCGTAGGTATGGGAAGGGGCAATCAGCCCCAGCATTTT | - | TRBV29-1 | - | TRBJ1-5
CASSPTGTLNTGELFF | TGTGCCAGCTCACCTACCGGGACTCTGAACACCGGGGAGCTGTTTTTT | - | TRBV18 | - | TRBJ2-2
CASSLGSGSSGNTIYF | TGTGCCAGCAGCTTGGGCTCGGGGTCCTCTGGAAACACCATATATTTT | - | TRBV5-5 | - | TRBJ1-3
CASSQTDTGGGETQYF | TGTGCCAGCAGCCAAACCGATACAGGGGGCGGGGAGACCCAGTACTTC | TRBD1 | TRBV5-5 | - | TRBJ2-5
CATSRALGEQYF | TGTGCCACCAGCAGAGCGTTGGGCGAGCAGTACTTC | - | TRBV15 | - | TRBJ2-7
CASSPPPITDTQYF | TGTGCCAGCAGCCCCCCCCCGATTACAGATACGCAGTATTTT | - | TRBV11-2 | - | TRBJ2-3
CASSQDRTGTGEVTGELFF | TGTGCCAGCAGCCAAGACCGAACCGGGACAGGAGAGGTCACCGGGGAGCTGTTTTTT | TRBD1 | TRBV3-1/TRBV3-2 | - | TRBJ2-2
CATSDWDRNYGYTF | TGTGCCACCAGTGATTGGGACAGAAACTATGGCTACACCTTC | TRBD1 | TRBV24-1 | - | TRBJ1-2
CASKNTGDSAFRAFF | TGCGCCAGTAAAAACACAGGGGACTCGGCGTTCCGGGCTTTCTTT | TRBD1 | TRBV5-1 | - | TRBJ1-1
CASSHDRETEAFF | TGCGCCAGCAGCCACGATCGGGAAACTGAAGCTTTCTTT | - | TRBV4-3 | - | TRBJ1-1
CASSLVRAGSGNTIYF | TGTGCCAGCAGCTTAGTTAGGGCAGGGTCGGGAAACACCATATATTTT | - | TRBV7-2 | - | TRBJ1-3
CASSLNSGNTIYF | TGCGCCAGCAGCTTGAACTCTGGAAACACCATATATTTT | - | TRBV5-1 | - | TRBJ1-3
CASRKQGNTEAFF | TGTGCCAGCAGAAAACAGGGTAACACTGAAGCTTTCTTT | - | TRBV6-5 | once | TRBJ1-1
CASRGSGGEETQYF | TGTGCCAGCAGGGGCAGCGGGGGGGAAGAGACCCAGTACTTC | TRBD2 | TRBV6-5 | - | TRBJ2-5
CATGEWSPLHF | TGTGCCACCGGGGAATGGTCACCCCTCCACTTT | - | TRBV6-6 | - | TRBJ1-6
CASSYRYGTKNTEAFF | TGTGCCAGCAGTTATCGGTATGGAACTAAGAACACTGAAGCTTTCTTT | - | TRBV6-5 | - | TRBJ1-1
CATSDFRTDHAWDTEAFF | TGTGCCACCAGTGATTTCCGGACAGACCACGCTTGGGACACTGAAGCTTTCTTT | - | TRBV24-1 | - | TRBJ1-1
CASSRDTRNNEQFF | TGTGCCAGCAGTCGGGACACCCGAAACAATGAGCAGTTCTTC | - | TRBV5-4 | - | TRBJ2-1
CASSQSLLAGVTDTQYF | TGTGCCAGCAGCCAATCCCTACTAGCGGGGGTCACAGATACGCAGTATTTT | TRBD2 | TRBV3-1/TRBV3-2 | - | TRBJ2-3
CASSQVAGDGYTF | TGCGCCAGCAGCCAGGTGGCAGGGGATGGCTACACCTTC | - | TRBV4-3 | - | TRBJ1-2
CASSVGLGGLGNTIYF | TGTGCCAGCAGTGTGGGCTTGGGGGGGCTTGGAAACACCATATATTTT | - | TRBV6-1 | - | TRBJ1-3
CASSPRTSVNEQFF | TGTGCCAGCTCACCAAGGACTAGTGTAAATGAGCAGTTCTTC | TRBD2 | TRBV18 | - | TRBJ2-1
CASRQGTGNTIYF | TGTGCCAGCCGACAGGGAACTGGAAACACCATATATTTT | TRBD1 | TRBV7-9 | - | TRBJ1-3
CASSSLGVGTQYF | TGTGCCAGCAGCTCCCTCGGGGTAGGGACGCAGTATTTT | - | TRBV11-3 | - | TRBJ2-3
CASRRGGRSNQPQHF | TGTGCCAGCAGGCGGGGAGGACGGAGCAATCAGCCCCAGCATTTT | - | TRBV2 | few | TRBJ1-5
CASRHQDRFYGYTF | TGTGCCAGCAGACATCAAGACAGGTTCTATGGCTACACCTTC | - | TRBV3-1/TRBV3-2 | - | TRBJ1-2
CASSYSGGSGEAFF | TGTGCCAGCAGTTACTCAGGGGGCTCTGGTGAAGCTTTCTTT | TRBD1 | TRBV6-5 | - | TRBJ1-1
CASSDGTHEGDYGYTF | TGTGCCAGCAGCGACGGGACCCACGAAGGGGACTATGGCTACACCTTC | - | TRBV9 | - | TRBJ1-2
CASSFRDRVDYGYTF | TGTGCCAGCAGCTTCCGGGACAGGGTAGACTATGGCTACACCTTC | TRBD1 | TRBV2 | few | TRBJ1-2
CASSLNTGMMNTEAFF | TGTGCCAGCAGCCTTAACACAGGGATGATGAACACTGAAGCTTTCTTT | - | TRBV9 | - | TRBJ1-1
CASSQVTGTGNTGELFF | TGTGCCAGCAGCCAAGTGACCGGGACAGGGAACACCGGGGAGCTGTTTTTT | TRBD1 | TRBV3-1/TRBV3-2 | - | TRBJ2-2
CASSQEDRGSTGELFF | TGCGCCAGCAGCCAAGAAGACAGGGGATCCACCGGGGAGCTGTTTTTT | TRBD1 | TRBV4-3 | - | TRBJ2-2
CASSPVITYEQYF | TGTGCCAGCAGCCCTGTAATAACCTACGAGCAGTACTTC | - | TRBV14 | few | TRBJ2-7